The T cell receptor (beta chain) described here comes from a study of PD-L1 blockade in urothelial cancer (dated by TCRdb to 2016 to 2017). A note on the overall study: All patients started therapy in about 2014 and received atezolizumab 1,200 mg intravenously every 3 weeks. In the same patients, whole exome sequencing and RNA sequencing of pretreatment tumors were performed in addition to TCR sequencing. An exploratory multi-omic analysis was conducted of the somatic, immune and clinical correlates of response to PD-L1 blockade with atezolizumab in urothelial cancer. Nine patients achieved durable clinical benefit and roughly 20 did not. Blood samples gave median yields of approximately 130,000 T cells and 82,636 unique TCRs, along with a median clonality of 0.080. Blood samples were analyzed 3 weeks after the start of treatment (second dose) and 6 weeks after the start of treatment. Patients had an ECOG performance status of 0 or 1 and had received between 0 and 3 prior chemotherapy regimens. Pretreatment tumor samples, along with matched peripheral blood collected serially before and after atezolizumab treatment, underwent TCR sequencing. About 85% of the roughly 30 patients were males with bladder-origin urothelial cancer, and about 65% of the roughly 30 reported a prior smoking history. Some 30 patients had pretreatment blood TCR-seq, some 25 had at least one posttreatment blood collection, and some 25 had tumor TCR-seq. Durable clinical benefit meant progression-free survival longer than 6 months, and TCR features were also tested against progression-free and overall survival. Findings and caveats that apply to the study as a whole: Because of the small sample size (n ≈ 28) and the many exploratory analyses performed, the results are intended to be regarded as hypothesis-generating. Among patients with durable benefit, tumor-associated TCR clones showed greater expansion in peripheral blood 3 weeks after treatment started (n ≈ 20, p = 0.022). Improved progression-free and overall survival was associated with having pretreatment peripheral blood TCR clonality below the median.

Synthetic TCR analog templates were spiked into each PCR to estimate absolute template abundance from read counts. TCRbeta CDR3 regions were amplified from genomic DNA with bias-controlled V and J gene primers using the immunoSEQ assay. Rearranged TCRbeta segments were sequenced at approximately 20X coverage. For the original study's pipeline: Sequencing errors were corrected by clustering and CDR3s were annotated against IMGT to assign V, D and J genes. Only productive TCRbeta rearrangements were used in downstream analyses, excluding out-of-frame or stop-codon sequences. Clonality was calculated as one minus the Shannon entropy normalized by the log of the number of unique productive sequences. Clones differing between time points or between blood and tumor were identified using Fisher's exact test with Benjamini-Hochberg correction, with an adjusted p below 0.01 applied as the threshold. Sourced from immuneACCESS, this table was stored by TCRdb with only in-frame sequences that have V and J called. A share of the clones is absent; for the studies checked, an unresolved V gene accounts for under half, and the remainder has no known explanation. The D gene and trimming were derived from the DNA, and the V and J assignments and clone size from that table. The sample profile shows 75,000 to 95,000 clones; over 80% of them were found once. Approximately 6.7% of the sample is held by the ten biggest clonotypes.

The time point label here, explained by the study, means: pretreatment peripheral blood. A cohort of 25 to 30 patients with locally advanced or metastatic urothelial carcinoma, treated at Memorial Sloan Kettering on a trial protocol, was included. Peripheral blood mononuclear cells were collected from each patient pretreatment and during treatment, giving between 1 and 8 total time points per patient. The Qiagen DNeasy Blood extraction kit was used to purify genomic DNA from total PBMCs and tumor samples. Collected pretreatment and during treatment, PBMCs were isolated and stored as previously described. Ends trimmed: V by 9 bases, J by 0 bases; bases unmatched to a gene: 16. Based on the germline V gene, the CDR1 and CDR2 sequences are SGHRS and YFSETQ. Including the terminal cysteine and phenylalanine, the CDR3 comprises 17 residues. Just CDR3 DNA is preserved here, 51 bases in frame from base 1.

Comment on this clone: Its recognized antigen is unknown. Base qualities are missing; no much larger clone stands one base away.

The sequencing used PBMCs, collected around atezolizumab (anti-PD-L1) treatment. The rearranged segments are TRBV5-1 and TRBJ1-1; 8 central nucleotides agree with TRBD1. The clonotype was recovered from a man in his forties with urothelial cancer. The bases are TGCGCCACCTCTCCCACTCTGACAGGGGATATGAACACTGAAGCTTTCTTT. Translated, it reads CATSPTLTGDMNTEAFF.